This TCR beta chain appears in the sequencing data of a study of shared clonotypes between healthy human individuals. The study's findings and limits: Specimens sampled were limited to blood, with tissue repertoires likely differing. Roughly 5% of naive CD4 clonotypes were common to several donors.

As regards this clone: Its cognate antigen is unknown.

Genomic DNA from each subset was divided evenly over several immunoSEQ plates. Replicate PCRs for sorted subsets used 200 ng DNA; this equaled 25,000 to 35,000 T cell genomes. Libraries were prepared by immunoSEQ multiplex PCR; TCRdb keeps only in-frame clonotypes and omits some of them. The repertoire has a few million clones, approximately 92% of them found once; the top ten carry roughly 0.15%. Sequencing used naive CD4+ T cells sorted from blood. As to subset: CD45RA+ positively selected. This clonotype was sampled from a man between 18 and 29 years old in good health.

CDR3 nucleotide sequence: TGTGCCAGCAGCGCCAGGCGGGGAGACACTGAAGCTTTCTTT. As protein: CASSARRGDTEAFF. The chain joins TRBV6-1 to TRBJ1-1, with D uncertain. The CDR3 covers 14 residues. V dropped 6 bases and J dropped 3 bases, with 14 bases sitting between them. Germline V gene data show CDR1 as MNHNS and CDR2 as SASEGT.